The 8 T cell receptor beta chains given below trace back to one sample, sequenced in a study of early T cells in non-severe SARS-CoV-2 infection. TCRdb processed the 5' RACE reads anew with MiXCR; each CDR3 protein has one entry. The table includes 66,000 or so distinct CDR3 sequences, 10% to 13% detected once. Sequenced sample: whole blood. The receptors come from an adult who was a healthcare worker with PCR-confirmed SARS-CoV-2 infection or an uninfected control (not recorded which).

Only one count was recorded for this clonotype. A much larger clone lies one base from this, so it may be a read error. The chain has TRBV27 and TRBJ1-1, with 9 bases lining up with TRBD1. The CDR3 totals 17 residues. The trim removed 6 bases at V and 0 bases at J, leaving 11 bases unmatched. Germline V gene lookup returns CDR1 MNHEY and CDR2 SMNVEV (reference sequence). For the CDR3, the DNA is TGTGCCAGCAGCCGTTCGGACAGGGGCGGCATGAACACTGAAGCTTTCTTT. It yields the protein CASSRSDRGGMNTEAFF.

The chain uses TRBV20-1 and TRBJ2-7, with D hard to call. V gave up 6 bases and J gave up 6 bases, with 18 bases separating them. This CDR3 has 13 residues. The germline V gene encodes CDR1 DFQATT and CDR2 SNEGSKA (reference sequence). Here the CDR3 DNA reads TGCAGTGCCTGGACCCTAGGCACTGCCGAGCAGTACTTC. Residues: CSAWTLGTAEQYF.

This clonotype occurred a few times. The V and J genes are TRBV6-5 and TRBJ2-5; the match to TRBD2 covers 10 bases. CDR1 and CDR2 from the germline V gene are MNHEY and SVGAGI. With 11 bases clipped from V and 5 bases from J, the junction kept 14 bases outside the gene matches. This CDR3 spans 15 amino acids. For the CDR3, the DNA is TGTGCCTCGAAATCCAAACTAGCGGGGTCCGAGACCCAGTACTTC. As protein: CASKSKLAGSETQYF.

This clonotype was seen repeatedly, ten times or more. The chain combines TRBV11-2 with TRBJ1-3; D gene unclear. CDR3 size: 16 residues. The V and J ends lost 0 bases and 0 bases respectively, with 9 bases between them. In germline, CDR1 is SGHAT, CDR2 FQNNGV. The CDR3 spells CASSLEWAASGNTIYF. In DNA form, the CDR3 reads TGTGCCAGCAGCTTAGAGTGGGCCGCCTCTGGAAACACCATATATTTT.

V and J are TRBV29-1 and TRBJ2-7, with D possibly being TRBD1 (5 bases). The CDR3 extends over 14 amino acids. CDR1 is SQVTM and CDR2 is ANQGSEA in the germline V gene. Trimming removed 4 bases at V and 0 bases at J, with 13 bases between. CDR3 nucleotides: TGCAGCGTTGGGGGCGCGCATAGCTCCTACGAGCAGTACTTC. Its translation: CSVGGAHSSYEQYF.

This clonotype was picked up a small number of times. The chain links TRBV12-3 or TRBV12-4 to TRBJ1-1; possibly TRBD1 for D (5 bases). This CDR3 contains 15 residues. V was pared by 5 bases and J by 4 bases, with 17 bases between. The CDR3 protein is CASSPYRDRGTEAFF. CDR3 coding DNA: TGTGCCAGCAGTCCGTATAGGGATAGGGGCACTGAAGCTTTCTTT.

In its sample, this clonotype was seen many times. The chain combines TRBV13 with TRBJ1-2; D might be TRBD1 (6 bases). Deletions cut 5 bases from V and 3 bases from J, with 19 bases between. CDR1 and CDR2 (germline): PRHDT, FYEKMQ (reference sequence). The CDR3 spans 16 residues. Written as DNA, the CDR3 is TGTGCCAGCAGCCAAAGCCAGGACAGCTACCACTATGGCTACACCTTC. It is translated as CASSQSQDSYHYGYTF.

The chain has TRBV3-1 and TRBJ2-3, with 7 nucleotides matching TRBD1. This CDR3 is built from 15 residues. Per the germline V gene, CDR1 is LGHDT and CDR2 is YNNKEL (reference sequence). V lost 2 bases and J lost 2; bases outside the gene matches: 4. CDR3 residues: CASSQTGQDTDTQYF. CDR3 in DNA: TGTGCCAGCAGCCAAACCGGACAGGACACAGATACGCAGTATTTT.